Each of the 30 T cell receptor beta chains below was sequenced from the same sample in a study of blood T cells in healthy people across ages. Then a second PCR, running roughly 7 to 11 cycles, was carried out with a sample-barcoded 5' primer and a J-beta primer mix. TCRdb itself ran the 5' RACE reads through MiXCR, one entry per CDR3 protein. Among 1.5 million to 2 million distinct CDR3 sequences listed, less than 50% were seen once. Sequencing was performed on blood. The receptors derive from a woman aged 35 to 49 in good health.

On this clonotype: Given a much more abundant clone one base away, this may be a read error. J is TRBJ2-3 and V is TRBV4-2; no clear D. The CDR3 totals 12 residues. Germline CDR1 and CDR2: LGHNA and YNFKEQ. V was clipped by 3 bases and J by 4 bases, with 5 bases between them. The CDR3 sequence is CASSHPSDTQYF. The CDR3, as DNA: TGTGCCAGCAGCCACCCGTCAGATACGCAGTATTTT.

This clonotype was observed a handful of times. The chain recombines TRBV24-1 with TRBJ2-5; weak D call: TRBD1 (6 bases). The germline V and J ends were trimmed by 3 bases and 4 bases, with 11 bases remaining between them. CDR1 is KGHDR and CDR2 is SFDVKD in the germline V gene. This CDR3 is built from 14 residues. The CDR3 coding sequence is TGTGCCACCAGTGATCACCCACAGGGAGAGACCCAGTACTTC. Amino acids: CATSDHPQGETQYF.

The chain recombines TRBV7-9 with TRBJ2-1; D gene ambiguous. This CDR3 is built from 12 residues. Looked up from germline, CDR1 is SEHNR and CDR2 is FQNEAQ (reference sequence). Trimming stripped 1 base from V and 11 bases from J, with 9 bases between. CDR3 sequence reads: CASSLVGTQQFF. The CDR3 DNA sequence: TGTGCCAGCAGCTTAGTAGGTACACAGCAGTTCTTC.

This clonotype showed up just a few times. This chain joins TRBV14 and TRBJ2-3; no definite D call. The CDR3 contains 12 residues. V was shortened by 2 bases and J by 7 bases, with 7 bases between the two germline ends. Looked up from germline, CDR1 is SGHDN and CDR2 is FVKESK. CDR3 residues: CASSQTTNTQYF. CDR3 DNA sequence: TGTGCCAGCAGCCAAACAACTAATACGCAGTATTTT.

This chain uses TRBV5-1 with TRBJ2-6; D ambiguous. The germline gives CDR1 SGHRS, CDR2 YFSETQ. V lost 5 bases and J 1 base, leaving 10 bases between the germline ends. The CDR3 sequence is 15 residues long. In DNA, the CDR3 is TGCGCCAGCAGGGGTGGAGCATCTGGGGCCAACGTCCTGACTTTC. Translated, it gives CASRGGASGANVLTF.

The gene calls are TRBV13 and TRBJ2-5; perhaps TRBD1 as D (5 bases). Germline V gene sequence: CDR1 PRHDT, CDR2 FYEKMQ (reference sequence). This CDR3 contains 15 residues. V was shortened by 5 bases and J by 5 bases, with 18 bases between the two germline ends. For the CDR3, the DNA is TGTGCCAGCAGCGCGCGAATAATTGGGGCGGAGACCCAGTACTTC. Amino acids: CASSARIIGAETQYF.

V gene TRBV28 combines with J gene TRBJ2-6; D is unclear. This CDR3 has 17 amino acids. CDR1 MDHEN and CDR2 SYDVKM come from the germline V gene. V lost 6 bases and J 0 bases, leaving 15 bases between the germline ends. Here the CDR3 DNA reads TGTGCCAGCAGGACCTCACGGACCCCCTCTGGGGCCAACGTCCTGACTTTC. Its protein product is CASRTSRTPSGANVLTF.

The chain combines TRBV11-3 with TRBJ1-1; D is unclear. V was shortened by 0 bases and J by 8 bases, with 13 bases between the two germline ends. The CDR3 has 14 amino acids. Looked up from germline, CDR1 is SGHNT and CDR2 is YENEEA. DNA of the CDR3: TGTGCCAGCAGCTTAGATGGTCCAAACGGGGAAGCTTTCTTT. It yields the protein CASSLDGPNGEAFF. Using reference TRBV11-3 and TRBJ1-1 for the parts outside the CDR3, the full variable domain is EAGVVQSPRYKIIEKKQPVAFWCNPISGHNTLYWYLQNLGQGPELLIRYENEEAVDDSQLPKDRFSAERLKGVDSTLKIQPAELGDSAVYLCASSLDGPNGEAFFGQGTRLTVV.

This clonotype was seen once. The V gene is TRBV20-1, the J gene TRBJ1-3; 8 bases match TRBD1. Per germline, CDR1 DFQATT and CDR2 SNEGSKA (reference sequence). This CDR3 region has 15 residues. Trimming at V came to 3 bases and at J to 2 bases, leaving 6 bases not matched to a gene. Here the CDR3 reads CSARGQVLAGNTIYF. The CDR3 DNA is TGCAGTGCTAGGGGACAGGTTCTAGCTGGAAACACCATATATTTT.

The gene calls are TRBV6-2 or TRBV6-3 and TRBJ2-1; 13 bases map to TRBD2. CDR3 length equals 15 residues. In germline, CDR1 is MNHEY, CDR2 SVGEGT. Trimming took 5 bases from V and 8 from J; bases not matched to a gene: 6. The CDR3 spells CASSILAGGRYEQFF. DNA of the CDR3: TGTGCCAGCAGTATACTAGCGGGGGGGCGTTATGAGCAGTTCTTC.

The chain couples TRBV27 to TRBJ2-1; 10 bases are a match to TRBD1. The V and J ends lost 10 bases and 4 bases, in that order; junction bases with no gene match: 4. Germline CDR1 MNHEY, CDR2 SMNVEV (reference sequence). The CDR3 runs 13 residues. The CDR3 coding sequence is TGTGCCACACGGACAGGGGGTTACAATGAGCAGTTCTTC. Its protein is CATRTGGYNEQFF.

CDR3 nucleotides: TGCGCCAGCAGCCTCACCCGGACAGAAGAGACCCAGTTCTTC. As protein: CASSLTRTEETQFF. The rearrangement uses TRBV4-3 and TRBJ2-1; a possible D gene is TRBD1 (6 bases). The V end lost 4 bases, the J end lost 13 bases, and 20 bases lay between the germline ends. This CDR3 spans 14 amino acids. Looked up from germline, CDR1 is LGHNA and CDR2 is YSLEER.

The chain is built from TRBV29-1 and TRBJ2-3; D is unresolved. The CDR3 sequence is 12 residues long. The germline gives CDR1 SQVTM, CDR2 ANQGSEA. Between the trimmed V and J ends, which lost 2 bases and 4 bases, there was a span of 7 bases. CDR3 residues: CSVERSSDTQYF. The DNA of the CDR3 is TGCAGCGTTGAAAGGAGCTCAGATACGCAGTATTTT.

The chain has TRBV24-1 and TRBJ2-3, with 12 bases aligning to TRBD2. Trimming at V came to 4 bases and at J to 4 bases, leaving 5 bases not matched to a gene. The CDR3 sequence is 16 residues long. Germline V lookup: CDR1 KGHDR, CDR2 SFDVKD. Here the CDR3 reads CATSELAGGGADTQYF. CDR3 DNA sequence: TGTGCCACCAGTGAACTAGCGGGGGGCGGAGCAGATACGCAGTATTTT.

This clonotype came up many times. The rearrangement joins TRBV20-1 to TRBJ2-7, with a possible D match to TRBD1 (6 bases). Germline CDR1 reads DFQATT; CDR2 reads SNEGSKA (reference sequence). The CDR3 sequence is 15 residues long. Between the trimmed V and J ends, which lost 1 base and 4 bases, there was a span of 17 bases. The CDR3 reads CSARGATGIRYEQYF. In DNA, the CDR3 is TGCAGTGCTAGAGGGGCAACAGGGATAAGATACGAGCAGTACTTC.

CDR3 sequence: CSVAFGQSSYNEQFF. The DNA of the CDR3 is TGCAGCGTTGCCTTCGGGCAGAGCTCCTACAATGAGCAGTTCTTC. The chain employs TRBV29-1 and TRBJ2-1; D uncertain. There are 15 residues in the CDR3. The ends were cut back, 4 bases at V and 0 bases at J, with 13 bases in the middle. Germline assignment: CDR1 SQVTM and CDR2 ANQGSEA.

The V call is TRBV5-4, the J call TRBJ2-1; tentatively, D is TRBD2 (6 bases). The CDR3 runs to 13 residues. V lost 4 bases, J lost 6 bases, and 11 bases lay in between. Germline V CDR1 and CDR2: SGHNT, YYREEE (reference sequence). CDR3 protein: CASSGRDSNEQFF. In DNA, the CDR3 is TGTGCCAGCAGCGGCCGGGACTCCAATGAGCAGTTCTTC.

CDR3 nucleotides: TGCAGCGTTGAAGGTCGGGGAATTGGCTATGGCTACACCTTC. Protein product: CSVEGRGIGYGYTF. The chain combines TRBV29-1 with TRBJ1-2; D gene uncertain. This CDR3 is built from 14 residues. Trimming took 1 base from V and 4 from J, leaving 13 bases between them. The germline V gene encodes CDR1 SQVTM and CDR2 ANQGSEA.

CDR3 amino acids: CSVDPRGGTDYGYTF. The CDR3 nucleotides are TGCAGCGTGGATCCGAGGGGGGGAACCGACTATGGCTACACCTTC. The chain employs TRBV29-1 and TRBJ1-2; D is perhaps TRBD1 (6 bases). V was pared by 6 bases and J by 3 bases, with 20 bases between. This CDR3 is 15 amino acids long. Germline assignment: CDR1 SQVTM and CDR2 ANQGSEA. Variable domain in full (rest from reference TRBV29-1 and TRBJ1-2): SAVISQKPSRDICQRGTSLTIQCQVDSQVTMMFWYRQQPGQSLTLIATANQGSEATYESGFVIDKFPISRPNLTFSTLTVSNMSPEDSSIYLCSVDPRGGTDYGYTFGSGTRLTVV.

This clonotype was observed many times. The genes are TRBV11-3 and TRBJ1-4; no reliable D call. This CDR3 has 13 amino acids. Trimming took 0 bases from V and 5 from J, leaving 4 bases between them. The V gene's germline CDR1 is SGHNT and CDR2 YENEEA. In DNA form, the CDR3 reads TGTGCCAGCAGCTTAGACGGGAATGAAAAACTGTTTTTT. This sequence encodes CASSLDGNEKLFF.

The J gene is TRBJ2-4, the V gene TRBV7-2; D tentatively fits TRBD1 or TRBD2 (5 bases each). Trimming took off 0 bases at V and 3 bases at J, with 15 bases between the two ends. Germline V gene sequence: CDR1 SGHTA, CDR2 FQGNSA. The CDR3 has 17 residues. CDR3 sequence: CASSLAPGTHVKNIQYF. The CDR3, as DNA: TGTGCCAGCAGCTTAGCGCCGGGGACGCACGTCAAAAACATTCAGTACTTC.

The chain combines TRBV7-9 with TRBJ2-7; TRBD1 matches 7 bases. The CDR3 loop spans 14 amino acids. The V segment lost 5 bases and the J segment 0 bases; nucleotides outside the gene matches: 4. CDR1 is SEHNR and CDR2 is FQNEAQ in the germline V gene (reference sequence). CDR3: CASSDRVSSYEQYF. The DNA for the CDR3 is TGTGCCAGCAGCGACAGGGTGAGCTCCTACGAGCAGTACTTC.

This clonotype was counted only a few times. The J gene is TRBJ2-5, the V gene TRBV5-1; 7 bases fit TRBD2. The CDR3 covers 13 residues. J lost 3 bases, V lost 6 bases, and 5 bases had no gene match. The V gene's germline CDR1 is SGHRS and CDR2 YFSETQ. The CDR3 DNA is TGCGCCAGCAAAACGGGAGGAGAAGAGACCCAGTACTTC. This encodes CASKTGGEETQYF.

The genes are TRBV12-3 or TRBV12-4 and TRBJ2-5, with a possible D match to TRBD2 (5 bases). The CDR3 is made up of 12 amino acids. V was cut by 11 bases and J by 5 bases, with 15 bases left in between. The CDR3 coding sequence is TGTGCCGGCAACGGGGATGGGGAGACCCAGTACTTC. Its translation: CAGNGDGETQYF.

This clonotype was observed a handful of times. The J gene is TRBJ2-3, the V gene TRBV7-2; D remains ambiguous. CDR1 and CDR2 (germline): SGHTA, FQGNSA. Trimming pared 1 base from V and 8 bases from J, leaving 13 bases between. The CDR3 covers 14 residues. The CDR3 spells CASSLGGSPGTQYF. Here the CDR3 DNA reads TGTGCCAGCAGCTTAGGGGGTAGCCCGGGTACGCAGTATTTT.

The chain joins TRBV12-3 or TRBV12-4 to TRBJ2-1; D gene unclear. The V end was cut by 5 bases, the J end by 4 bases, with 12 bases between. This CDR3 spans 14 amino acids. CDR3 DNA sequence: TGTGCCAGCAGTCAAGAACTCTTGTACAATGAGCAGTTCTTC. It encodes CASSQELLYNEQFF.

This clonotype showed up just a few times. The chain couples TRBV4-3 to TRBJ2-3; TRBD2 aligns across 7 bases. V trimming: 1 base; J trimming: 2 bases; junction bases outside the gene matches: 6. This CDR3 comprises 16 residues. From germline, CDR1 is LGHNA and CDR2 YSLEER. CDR3 region: CASSQVPSGVTDTQYF. In DNA form, the CDR3 reads TGCGCCAGCAGCCAAGTGCCTAGCGGAGTCACAGATACGCAGTATTTT.

The V gene is TRBV5-1, the J gene TRBJ1-2, with a tentative D call TRBD1 (6 bases). This CDR3 comprises 12 residues. The germline V and J ends were trimmed by 9 bases and 4 bases, with 13 bases remaining between them. Looked up from germline, CDR1 is SGHRS and CDR2 is YFSETQ. CDR3 sequence (DNA): TGCGCCACCGCGGAAGGGGGCTATGGCTACACCTTC. Protein sequence: CATAEGGYGYTF.

The V and J genes are TRBV29-1 and TRBJ1-2; 7 nucleotides line up with TRBD1. This CDR3 spans 13 amino acids. With 3 bases clipped from V and 6 bases from J, the junction kept 7 bases outside the gene matches. Germline CDR1 reads SQVTM; CDR2 reads ANQGSEA. The CDR3 DNA follows: TGCAGCGTTGAGGGCAGGGGGGGTCATGGCTACACCTTC. Its protein product is CSVEGRGGHGYTF.

This sequence joins TRBV6-5 and TRBJ2-4; maybe TRBD1 (6 bases). Matching the DNA end better, TRBJ2-7 makes the J call doubtful. The CDR3 spans 15 residues. Germline V lookup: CDR1 MNHEY, CDR2 SVGAGI. The CDR3 region is CASSSKTGPLYEQYF. The CDR3 DNA reads TGTGCCAGCAGTTCCAAGACAGGTCCCCTCTACGAGCAGTACTTC.